This T cell receptor (beta chain) derives from a study of T-cell reconstitution after alpha-beta-depleted transplantation in children. This CDR3 contains 16 residues. Germline values: CDR1 DFQATT, CDR2 SNEGSKA (reference sequence). General study points: In patients about two months after transplant, alpha-beta T cells reportedly arose from several hundred expanded graft clones.

Unique molecular identifiers were incorporated into the prepared TCRbeta library. TCRdb itself ran the PCR reads through MiXCR, one entry per CDR3 protein. Of about 120,000 distinct CDR3 sequences detected, approximately 22% appear once; the ten largest clones hold over 9.5%. As concerns this clonotype: The antigen is not known. A read error may produce the germline difference seen at one junction end.

The clonotype was recovered from a male patient between 2 and 15 years old who had a stem cell transplant for chronic granulomatous disease, so the T cells may come from the graft donor. The chain couples TRBV20-1 to TRBJ2-2, with a possible D match to TRBD2 (5 bases). Source: PBMCs, mostly from graft donor cells, taken 180 days after TCRalphabeta/CD19-depleted stem cell transplant. Here the CDR3 reads CSARPGRGQNPGELFF. CDR3 bases: TGCAGTGCTAGACCCGGTCGGGGTCAGAACCCCGGGGAGCTGTTTTTT.